This T cell receptor beta chain was identified in a study of blood T cell repertoires in COVID-19. About the research overall: The United States, Italy and Spain supplied acute and convalescent COVID-19 samples. Nucleic acid was either cDNA or gDNA, and it came from T cells, B-cell-depleted T cells, or PBMCs.

Per germline, CDR1 MNHEY and CDR2 SVGAGI. This CDR3 is built from 13 residues. Trimming took 11 bases from V and 0 from J, leaving 11 bases between them. Source study methods: Estimation of nucleated cell counts was performed using reference gene primer amplification. Assay: immunoSEQ multiplex PCR; the TCRdb copy retains only in-frame clones and omits some. V and J calls and clone size come straight from that table; D and trimming were deduced from the DNA. Of about 76,000 clones detected, approximately 81% appear once; the ten largest clones hold about a sixth. The chain employs TRBV6-5 and TRBJ1-3; D gene unclear. The sequence was collected from a woman aged 55-70 years with acute or convalescent COVID-19. The sequencing input was peripheral blood. This CDR3 is CAAGINSGNTIYF. The CDR3 DNA sequence: TGTGCCGCGGGGATAAACTCTGGAAACACCATATATTTT.